The next 15 T cell receptor beta chains were all read from a single sample in a study of CD8 T cells in Susac syndrome. RNA was extracted with the RNeasy kit, and a quantity of about 0.5 to 1 ug was reverse transcribed using random hexamers. TCRdb processed the immunoSEQ multiplex PCR reads anew with MiXCR; each CDR3 protein has one entry. This table holds a few hundred thousand distinct CDR3 sequences, 70% to 90% found once. The sequenced sample was CD8+ T cells from PBMCs. The receptors come from a human donor with multiple sclerosis.

CDR3 protein: CASSEAGRGGTEAFF. The CDR3 DNA sequence: TGTGCCAGCAGTGAAGCTGGTCGGGGCGGGACTGAAGCTTTCTTT. This sequence joins TRBV6-1 and TRBJ1-1, with a weak D call TRBD1 (5 bases). Germline CDR1 and CDR2: MNHNS and SASEGT. This CDR3 spans 15 amino acids. Deletions cut 0 bases from V and 5 bases from J, with 13 bases between.

The J gene is TRBJ1-3, the V gene TRBV28, with TRBD1 identical over 9 bases. CDR1 MDHEN and CDR2 SYDVKM come from the germline V gene. The V and J ends lost 1 base and 0 bases, in that order; junction bases with no gene match: 13. The CDR3 has 20 amino acids. The CDR3 coding sequence is TGTGCCAGCAGTTTATTGCTAGGTGCGGGACAGGGCTCCTCTGGAAACACCATATATTTT. It encodes CASSLLLGAGQGSSGNTIYF.

The chain joins TRBV19 to TRBJ2-1, with 13 bases fitting TRBD2. The CDR3 runs to 17 residues. In germline, CDR1 is LNHDA, CDR2 SQIVND (reference sequence). Trimming cost V 7 bases and J 3 bases; bases outside gene matches: 9. The CDR3 region is CASNHPGLAGNYNEQFF. CDR3 in DNA: TGTGCCAGTAACCATCCGGGACTAGCGGGAAACTACAATGAGCAGTTCTTC.

This clonotype was counted once. The chain is built from TRBV5-6 and TRBJ2-7; 7 bases agree with TRBD2. The ends lost 0 bases at V and 6 bases at J; junction bases unmatched: 6. The CDR3 loop spans 14 amino acids. Germline V gene lookup returns CDR1 SGHDT and CDR2 YYEEEE. CDR3 nucleotides: TGTGCCAGCAGCTTGGGGCTAGCGGCCTTCGAGCAGTACTTC. As protein: CASSLGLAAFEQYF.

This chain links TRBV7-9 with TRBJ2-7, with D hard to call. Trimming took off 5 bases at V and 0 bases at J, with 11 bases between the two ends. CDR3 length: 14 amino acids. Germline lookup yields CDR1 SEHNR and CDR2 FQNEAQ (reference sequence). CDR3 in amino acids: CASSARYSSYEQYF. The CDR3 bases are TGTGCCAGCAGCGCTAGATATAGCTCCTACGAGCAGTACTTC.

V gene TRBV6-6 combines with J gene TRBJ2-7; D ambiguous. V was clipped by 1 base and J by 0 bases, with 7 bases between them. CDR1 is MNHNY, CDR2 SVGAGI, per germline (reference sequence). The CDR3 spans 14 residues. The CDR3 region is CASSYLRISYEQYF. CDR3 in DNA: TGTGCCAGCAGTTACTTGCGGATCTCCTACGAGCAGTACTTC.

This clonotype was picked up one time. The chain joins TRBV27 to TRBJ1-1; D is ambiguous. Germline V gene lookup returns CDR1 MNHEY and CDR2 SMNVEV (reference sequence). Trimming shortened V by 8 bases and J by 4 bases, and 14 bases separated the two germline ends. CDR3 size: 13 residues. The CDR3 protein is CASSDGYGTEAFF. CDR3 in DNA: TGTGCCAGCTCGGACGGCTACGGCACTGAAGCTTTCTTT.

The chain is built from TRBV5-1 and TRBJ2-1; TRBD2 agrees at 12 bases. Germline V gene sequence: CDR1 SGHRS, CDR2 YFSETQ. The junction had 11 bases not matched to a gene; V was cut back by 0 bases and J by 7 bases. This CDR3 region has 18 residues. The CDR3 is CASSLVPGTSGLLNEQFF. The CDR3 bases are TGCGCCAGCAGCTTGGTTCCCGGGACTAGCGGGCTTCTGAATGAGCAGTTCTTC.

This chain uses TRBV20-1 with TRBJ2-1; 9 bases are shared with TRBD2. Germline assignment: CDR1 DFQATT and CDR2 SNEGSKA (reference sequence). The CDR3 contains 15 residues. The J segment lost 1 base and the V segment lost 3 bases, leaving 4 bases of the junction unmatched. CDR3 bases: TGCAGTGCTAGTCCAGGACTAGCGTCCTACAATGAGCAGTTCTTC. Translated, it gives CSASPGLASYNEQFF.

J is TRBJ2-3 and V is TRBV28; D not resolved. Germline CDR1 MDHEN, CDR2 SYDVKM. Trimming removed 8 bases from V and 7 bases from J, with 19 bases in between. The CDR3 extends over 14 amino acids. CDR3 loop: CASQPAGEENTQYF. The CDR3 DNA reads TGTGCCAGCCAACCGGCTGGTGAGGAGAATACGCAGTATTTT.

The rearrangement joins TRBV28 to TRBJ2-7; D is undetermined. The CDR3 covers 16 residues. Deletions cut 2 bases from V and 3 bases from J, with 17 bases between. Germline V gene data show CDR1 as MDHEN and CDR2 as SYDVKM. The CDR3 DNA sequence: TGTGCCAGCAGTTTAACGAGCGCTCCGCTTCACTACGAGCAGTACTTC. It is translated as CASSLTSAPLHYEQYF.

The rearrangement joins TRBV5-1 to TRBJ2-2; D possibly corresponds to TRBD1 (6 bases). The CDR3 covers 16 residues. CDR1 is SGHRS, CDR2 YFSETQ, per germline. Between the trimmed V and J ends, which lost 0 bases and 3 bases, there was a span of 12 bases. CDR3 loop: CASSLDGQRYTGELFF. In DNA form, the CDR3 reads TGCGCCAGCAGCTTGGACGGACAGCGATACACCGGGGAGCTGTTTTTT.

This chain joins TRBV29-1 and TRBJ1-1; D ambiguous. V dropped 3 bases and J dropped 1 base, with 6 bases sitting between them. Germline-derived CDR1 and CDR2 are SQVTM and ANQGSEA. This CDR3 spans 12 amino acids. The CDR3 sequence is CSVDPGNTEAFF. In DNA form, the CDR3 reads TGCAGCGTTGACCCAGGGAACACTGAAGCTTTCTTT.

This chain joins TRBV25-1 and TRBJ2-1; D gene uncertain. Germline values: CDR1 MGHDK, CDR2 SYGVNS. Trimming cost V 5 bases and J 9 bases, with 8 bases left between them. This CDR3 is built from 11 residues. This chain's CDR3 is CASSMVLEQFF. The CDR3 nucleotides are TGTGCCAGCAGTATGGTGCTTGAGCAGTTCTTC.

This clonotype was counted only a few times. The genes are TRBV4-2 and TRBJ2-3; 8 positions agree with TRBD2. The CDR3 is 15 amino acids. The ends lost 1 base at V and 5 bases at J; junction bases unmatched: 5. Germline-derived CDR1 and CDR2 are LGHNA and YNFKEQ. The CDR3 here is CASSQGAGGEDTQYF. The CDR3 DNA sequence: TGTGCCAGCAGCCAAGGGGCGGGAGGCGAAGATACGCAGTATTTT.